A selection of T cell receptor beta chains follows, all from one sample in a study of T cells in Graves' hyperthyroidism and ophthalmopathy. One entry per CDR3 protein results from TCRdb running MiXCR on the multiplex PCR reads. The repertoire holds about 340,000 distinct CDR3 sequences, approximately 18% seen once, with around 47% in the top ten. Sequencing was performed on blood. Receptors originate from a woman in her fifties or sixties with Graves' hyperthyroidism. The CDR3 runs from the conserved cysteine through the conserved F or W. The D gene is left open where the match is weak. Part of the rows lack a size; the others show once, few, many or a class for expanded clones.

abundance	v_gene	j_gene	d_gene	CDR3aa	CDR3nt
few	TRBV5-6	TRBJ1-1	-	CASSRRRGNTEAFF	TGTGCCAGCAGCCGGAGGCGGGGGAACACTGAAGCTTTCTTT
few	TRBV5-1	TRBJ1-1	-	CASSFRGAVNTEAFF	TGCGCCAGCAGCTTCAGGGGAGCGGTGAACACTGAAGCTTTCTTT
-	TRBV7-9	TRBJ2-5	TRBD1	CASSLRGRRETQYF	TGTGCCAGCAGCCTCAGGGGGCGCAGGGAGACCCAGTACTTC
few	TRBV10-1	TRBJ2-7	-	CASSEARAPYEQYF	TGCGCCAGCAGTGAGGCGCGAGCGCCCTACGAGCAGTACTTC
many	TRBV7-9	TRBJ2-3	TRBD2	CASSLTLAGVTDTQYF	TGTGCCAGCAGCTTAACTCTAGCGGGAGTAACAGATACGCAGTATTTT
-	TRBV5-1	TRBJ2-5	TRBD2	CASARLAGDQETQYF	TGCGCCAGCGCAAGACTAGCGGGGGATCAAGAGACCCAGTACTTC
-	TRBV11-2	TRBJ2-2	TRBD2	CASSLRLAGDTGELFF	TGTGCCAGCAGCCTCCGACTAGCGGGAGACACCGGGGAGCTGTTTTTT
-	TRBV5-1	TRBJ2-2	TRBD2	CASSSSGGTHTGELFF	TGCGCCAGCAGCTCCAGCGGGGGGACCCACACCGGGGAGCTGTTTTTT
-	TRBV6-1	TRBJ1-4	-	CASRTPQLVGDEKLFF	TGTGCCAGCAGAACCCCCCAACTCGTGGGGGATGAAAAACTGTTTTTT
many	TRBV28	TRBJ2-7	-	CASGPASYEQYF	TGTGCCAGCGGGCCCGCCTCCTACGAGCAGTACTTC
-	TRBV7-9	TRBJ2-3	-	CASSPDLDTQYF	TGTGCCAGCAGCCCAGACCTAGATACGCAGTATTTT
once	TRBV3-1	TRBJ2-7	-	CAGSQDVGWGRPRYEQYF	TGTGCCGGCAGCCAAGATGTTGGCTGGGGCAGGCCTAGGTACGAGCAGTACTTC
many	TRBV27	TRBJ1-2	TRBD1	CASSLIGTGSQNYGYTF	TGTGCCAGCAGTTTAATAGGGACAGGATCTCAGAACTATGGCTACACCTTC
many	TRBV5-1	TRBJ2-1	TRBD1	CASSLGDRGNEQFF	TGCGCCAGCAGCTTGGGTGACAGGGGCAATGAGCAGTTCTTC
few	TRBV15	TRBJ2-1	TRBD2	CATKAGERYNEQFF	TGTGCCACCAAGGCGGGAGAAAGGTACAATGAGCAGTTCTTC
many	TRBV20-1	TRBJ2-7	TRBD1	CSALGQGAYEQYF	TGCAGTGCCCTTGGACAGGGGGCCTACGAGCAGTACTTC
-	TRBV7-3	TRBJ1-1	-	CASSFGYINTEAFF	TGTGCCAGCAGCTTCGGTTATATAAACACTGAAGCTTTCTTT
many	TRBV6-5	TRBJ1-3	-	CASSYSGDTIYF	TGTGCCAGCAGTTACTCAGGGGACACCATATATTTT
-	TRBV28	TRBJ1-5	-	CASSLRGRQPQHF	TGTGCCAGCAGTTTACGGGGGCGACAGCCCCAGCATTTT
few	TRBV11-2	TRBJ1-6	-	CASSLGTNSYNSPLHF	TGTGCCAGCAGCTTAGGCACGAACTCCTATAATTCACCCCTCCACTTT
-	TRBV6-1	TRBJ1-1	-	CASREGGMDTEAFF	TGTGCCAGCAGGGAGGGGGGCATGGACACTGAAGCTTTCTTT
-	TRBV7-2	TRBJ1-1	-	CASSLIFGGNTEAFF	TGTGCCAGCAGCTTAATTTTCGGTGGGAACACTGAAGCTTTCTTT
many	TRBV30	TRBJ1-1	-	CAWRGSTTTNTEAFF	TGTGCCTGGAGGGGAAGCACGACTACGAACACTGAAGCTTTCTTT
few	TRBV7-9	TRBJ1-1	-	CASRGSGVSGNTEAFF	TGTGCCAGCAGAGGTTCAGGGGTGAGCGGGAACACTGAAGCTTTCTTT
few	TRBV2	TRBJ2-3	TRBD2	CASSEGGGEPDTQYF	TGTGCCAGCAGTGAGGGCGGGGGGGAACCAGATACGCAGTATTTT
once	TRBV5-1	TRBJ2-3	-	CASSWTGGTAGWDTQYF	TGCGCCAGCAGCTGGACGGGCGGGACGGCGGGGTGGGATACGCAGTATTTT
many	TRBV12-5	TRBJ2-1	TRBD2	CASARSGTGYNEQFF	TGTGCTAGTGCTCGTAGCGGGACCGGATACAATGAGCAGTTCTTC
many	TRBV2	TRBJ1-2	-	CASSEGDYGYTF	TGTGCCAGCAGTGAAGGTGACTATGGCTACACCTTC
once	TRBV10-2	TRBJ2-1	TRBD2	CASSPGLAGGGQLGNEQFF	TGCGCCAGCAGCCCGGGACTAGCGGGGGGGGGTCAACTGGGGAATGAGCAGTTCTTC
many	TRBV18	TRBJ2-3	-	CASSPAGEDTQYF	TGTGCCAGCTCACCAGCTGGGGAAGATACGCAGTATTTT
few	TRBV30	TRBJ2-2	TRBD1	CAWSFGQGETGELFF	TGTGCCTGGAGCTTTGGACAGGGAGAGACCGGGGAGCTGTTTTTT
-	TRBV9	TRBJ1-1	-	CASSAGRGGILNTEAFF	TGTGCCAGCAGCGCAGGCCGAGGAGGGATCCTGAACACTGAAGCTTTCTTT
few	TRBV6-1	TRBJ1-1	-	CASSTTEAFF	TGTGCCAGCAGTACTACTGAAGCTTTCTTT
-	TRBV28	TRBJ2-2	-	CASSLHGTENTGELFF	TGTGCCAGCAGCCTTCACGGGACGGAGAACACCGGGGAGCTGTTTTTT
-	TRBV2	TRBJ2-5	-	CASSDGSRLGTQYF	TGTGCCAGCAGTGATGGGTCTAGGCTAGGGACCCAGTACTTC
few	TRBV24-1	TRBJ2-1	-	CATSDFRQAEQFF	TGTGCCACCAGTGATTTCAGACAGGCTGAGCAGTTCTTC
-	TRBV5-1	TRBJ2-3	-	CASSLAAGPADTQYF	TGCGCCAGCAGCTTGGCGGCAGGGCCCGCAGATACGCAGTATTTT
many	TRBV20-1	TRBJ1-2	-	CSVGGRYRYGYTF	TGCAGTGTTGGCGGGAGGTACCGCTATGGCTACACCTTC
-	TRBV27	TRBJ2-2	-	CASSSRVPWGELFF	TGTGCCAGCAGCTCCCGGGTCCCCTGGGGGGAACTGTTTTTT
-	TRBV7-9	TRBJ2-1	TRBD2	CASSRLAGVVEQFF	TGTGCCAGCAGCAGACTAGCGGGAGTGGTTGAGCAGTTCTTC
-	TRBV19	TRBJ1-4	-	CASSRQGGSTNEKLFF	TGTGCCAGTAGCCGTCAGGGTGGATCCACTAATGAAAAACTGTTTTTT
many	TRBV3-1	TRBJ2-7	TRBD1	CASSPGDRGIEQYF	TGTGCCAGCAGCCCGGGGGACAGGGGTATCGAGCAGTACTTC
many	TRBV24-1	TRBJ2-3	-	CATSRAATDTQYF	TGTGCCACGAGCAGAGCGGCGACAGATACGCAGTATTTT
many	TRBV5-1	TRBJ2-2	TRBD2	CASSLAGLAAGELFF	TGCGCCAGCAGCTTGGCAGGACTAGCCGCCGGGGAGCTGTTTTTT
few	TRBV11-2	TRBJ2-3	TRBD2	CASSQRTSGDLKADTQYF	TGCGCCAGCAGCCAAAGGACTAGCGGGGATTTGAAGGCAGATACGCAGTATTTT
few	TRBV7-2	TRBJ2-7	TRBD2	CASSSLAGTRTYEQYF	TGTGCCAGCAGCTCCCTGGCCGGGACTAGAACCTACGAGCAGTACTTC
few	TRBV29-1	TRBJ1-2	-	CSVTGQGADGYTF	TGCAGCGTAACTGGTCAGGGTGCAGATGGCTACACCTTC
many	TRBV3-1	TRBJ2-1	-	CASSQGNGEQFF	TGTGCCAGCAGCCAAGGTAATGGCGAGCAGTTCTTC